The TCR beta chain under discussion was sequenced for a study of human T cells and chemical hapten exposure. In germline, CDR1 is SQVTM, CDR2 ANQGSEA. This CDR3 comprises 8 residues. Stated time point: pre-sensitization, week 0. Noted treatment: therapeutic diphenylcyclopropenone sensitization with weekly scalp DPC. About this clonotype itself: A junction boundary mismatches the germline segment, possibly from a read error.

TCRdb reprocessed the RACE reads via MiXCR and lists one record per CDR3 protein. The sample lists 250,000 or so distinct CDR3 sequences; 7.5% to 9% were seen once. The chain employs TRBV29-1 and TRBJ2-4, with TRBD1 as a possible D gene (6 bases). Sequencing used whole blood, obtained in connection with sensitization to the hapten diphenylcyclopropenone (DPC). This TCR was sampled from a man in his late teens or twenties with alopecia areata. Some clones in this sample may be carry-over from other donors' samples. The CDR3 protein is CSVTGFCF. The CDR3 bases are TGCAGCGTTACAGGGTTCTGCTTC.